This entry lists 15 T cell receptor beta chains sequenced from one sample in a study of cytomegalovirus exposure and HLA in healthy donors. 60 Vbeta and 13 Jbeta primers were used in PCR. TCRdb's table, derived via immunoSEQ multiplex PCR, lists solely in-frame clones and lacks some. The sample yields some 150,000 clones, 60% to 80% seen once. What was sequenced was PBMCs. Every receptor here comes from a man aged 40-49 years in good health and CMV-seronegative.

The rearrangement links TRBV29-1 to TRBJ1-2, with 9 bases aligning to TRBD1. The CDR3 has 13 amino acids. Trimming cost V 6 bases and J 5 bases; bases outside gene matches: 7. Germline lookup yields CDR1 SQVTM and CDR2 ANQGSEA. The CDR3 is CSVGQGGRYGYTF. CDR3 nucleotide sequence: TGCAGCGTGGGACAGGGAGGTCGGTATGGCTACACCTTC.

V and J are TRBV28 and TRBJ1-5, with D unresolved. The CDR3 is 13 amino acids. CDR1 is MDHEN, CDR2 SYDVKM, per germline. V was trimmed by 11 bases and J by 1 base, leaving 12 bases between them. The CDR3 nucleotides read TGTGCCGCACAGCGAGGGAGCAATCAGCCCCAGCATTTT. Its translation is CAAQRGSNQPQHF.

The chain employs TRBV7-9 and TRBJ1-4; D remains unclear. From germline, CDR1 is SEHNR and CDR2 FQNEAQ (reference sequence). The CDR3 length is 15 residues. V was trimmed by 2 bases and J by 5 bases, leaving 12 bases between them. CDR3: CASSLNHNTNEKLFF. CDR3 bases: TGTGCCAGCAGCTTAAATCACAATACGAATGAAAAACTGTTTTTT. Full variable domain (rest looked up from reference TRBV7-9 and TRBJ1-4): DTGVSQNPRHKITKRGQNVTFRCDPISEHNRLYWYRQTLGQGPEFLTYFQNEAQLEKSRLLSDRFSAERPKGSFSTLEIQRTEQGDSAMYLCASSLNHNTNEKLFFGSGTQLSVL.

This clone came up a few times. V and J are TRBV5-1 and TRBJ1-4, with D possibly being TRBD1 (6 bases). Trimming took off 7 bases at V and 5 bases at J, with 12 bases between the two ends. The CDR3 runs 13 residues. The germline gives CDR1 SGHRS, CDR2 YFSETQ. The CDR3 coding sequence is TGCGCCAGCCAGACAGGCCCCAATGAAAAACTGTTTTTT. Its translation is CASQTGPNEKLFF.

This chain connects TRBV11-2 to TRBJ1-2, with 8 bases aligning to TRBD1. V gave up 5 bases and J gave up 2 bases; unmatched junction bases: 7. This CDR3 contains 15 residues. The germline gives CDR1 SGHAT, CDR2 FQNNGV. This chain's CDR3 is CASSPRTGINYGYTF. In nucleotides, the CDR3 is TGTGCCAGCAGCCCTCGGACAGGGATAAACTATGGCTACACCTTC.

The chain links TRBV11-2 to TRBJ2-5; the D gene is possibly TRBD1 (7 bases). This CDR3 is built from 15 residues. Between the trimmed V and J ends, which lost 4 bases and 1 base, there was a span of 13 bases. Germline loops: CDR1 SGHAT, CDR2 FQNNGV. The CDR3 DNA reads TGTGCCAGCAGCTCTCAGGGGGGCCTCCAAGAGACCCAGTACTTC. It translates to CASSSQGGLQETQYF.

This chain uses TRBV5-1 with TRBJ1-4, with TRBD1 matching over 9 bases. CDR1 is SGHRS and CDR2 is YFSETQ in the germline V gene. CDR3 length: 16 amino acids. Losses at the gene ends were 2 bases for V and 6 bases for J; bases not matched to a gene: 8. Here the CDR3 reads CASSLSGTGNYEKLFF. DNA for the CDR3: TGCGCCAGCAGCTTAAGCGGGACAGGGAATTATGAAAAACTGTTTTTT.

This chain connects TRBV6-6 to TRBJ1-1; possibly TRBD1 for D (6 bases). Trimming removed 6 bases at V and 4 bases at J, with 21 bases between. The germline gives CDR1 MNHNY, CDR2 SVGAGI (reference sequence). CDR3 length: 16 amino acids. The CDR3 here is CASRTLGAGPGTEAFF. Written as DNA, the CDR3 is TGTGCCAGCAGGACCTTGGGGGCAGGCCCGGGCACTGAAGCTTTCTTT.

This clone showed up just once. The J gene is TRBJ2-1, the V gene TRBV9, with 9 bases aligning to TRBD1. This CDR3 is 16 amino acids long. With 5 bases clipped from V and 3 bases from J, the junction kept 9 bases outside the gene matches. Germline lookup yields CDR1 SGDLS and CDR2 YYNGEE. The CDR3 sequence is CASSLTGTGFYNEQFF. CDR3 DNA sequence: TGTGCCAGCAGTCTTACCGGGACAGGGTTCTACAATGAGCAGTTCTTC.

The J gene is TRBJ1-1, the V gene TRBV9; D is undetermined. In germline, CDR1 is SGDLS, CDR2 YYNGEE. This CDR3 region has 13 residues. Trimming shortened V by 0 bases and J by 2 bases, and 5 bases separated the two germline ends. The CDR3 here is CASSVAQNTEAFF. In nucleotides, the CDR3 is TGTGCCAGCAGCGTAGCACAAAACACTGAAGCTTTCTTT.

The chain carries TRBV10-3 and TRBJ2-5; possible D gene TRBD2, 5 bases. Per germline, CDR1 ENHRY and CDR2 SYGVKD. The CDR3 contains 13 residues. Trimming removed 6 bases at V and 1 base at J, with 9 bases between. CDR3 DNA: TGTGCCATCAGGGGGAGTAGCCAAGAGACCCAGTACTTC. Its protein product is CAIRGSSQETQYF.

The chain recombines TRBV5-4 with TRBJ2-2; the D gene is possibly TRBD2 (7 bases). Germline V gene data show CDR1 as SGHNT and CDR2 as YYREEE (reference sequence). Trimming shortened V by 3 bases and J by 3 bases, and 12 bases separated the two germline ends. This CDR3 is 15 amino acids long. This CDR3 is CASSSAGGHTGELFF. The CDR3 coding sequence is TGTGCCAGCAGCTCGGCCGGGGGGCACACCGGGGAGCTGTTTTTT.

The gene calls are TRBV4-1 and TRBJ2-5; TRBD1 matches at 9 bases. The J call may be wrong; the DNA end is better matched by TRBJ2-7. Germline loops: CDR1 MGHRA, CDR2 YSYEKL. The CDR3 has 14 amino acids. CDR3 region: CASSPRTGDHEQYF. The CDR3 region has the DNA TGCGCCAGCAGCCCCCGGACAGGGGACCACGAGCAGTACTTC.

V usage is TRBV15 and J usage is TRBJ2-5; 8 nucleotides align to TRBD2. The length of the CDR3 is 16 residues. V lost 1 base, J lost 5 bases, and 9 bases stayed unmatched. Germline assignment: CDR1 LNHNV and CDR2 YYDKDF (reference sequence). CDR3: CATSRVGGGGPETQYF. The DNA of the CDR3 is TGTGCCACCAGCAGAGTCGGTGGCGGGGGGCCTGAGACCCAGTACTTC. Looking up the rest from reference TRBV15 and TRBJ2-5 gives the full variable domain: DAMVIQNPRYQVTQFGKPVTLSCSQTLNHNVMYWYQQKSSQAPKLLFHYYDKDFNNEADTPDNFQSRRPNTSFCFLDIRSPGLGDTAMYLCATSRVGGGGPETQYFGPGTRLLVL.

This clone was counted once. V gene TRBV5-1 combines with J gene TRBJ2-5; TRBD2 matches at 9 bases. The CDR3 has 15 residues. V was clipped by 4 bases and J by 2 bases; unmatched bases: 6. Germline lookup yields CDR1 SGHRS and CDR2 YFSETQ. The CDR3 DNA follows: TGCGCCAGCAGCCTGCCGGGACTAGCTCAAGAGACCCAGTACTTC. This codes for CASSLPGLAQETQYF.